This T cell receptor beta chain was observed in a study of identical twins. The CDR3 has 15 amino acids. The V and J ends lost 2 bases and 0 bases, in that order; junction bases with no gene match: 0. Germline V gene sequence: CDR1 MNHNS, CDR2 SASEGT. A universal primer site came from template switching; cDNA carried unique molecular identifiers. Each CDR3 protein gets one entry after TCRdb re-called the 5' RACE reads with MiXCR. This sample yields 250,000 to 350,000 distinct CDR3 sequences, of which around 8.8% are seen a single time; over 2% belongs to the top ten. This clonotype was detected only a few times. Its target is unknown. Broader study findings: There were fewer insertions in abundant cord blood beta clonotypes, but memory repertoires showed no such pattern.

These data also formed part of another study, on yellow fever vaccine responses in identical twins.

Sequenced material: memory (CD45RO+) T cells sorted from blood. This receptor was taken from a woman aged 18 to 35 in good health. This chain links TRBV6-1 with TRBJ2-1; 8 bases match TRBD2. The CDR3 spells CASSELAGSYNEQFF. Here the CDR3 DNA reads TGTGCCAGCAGTGAACTAGCGGGCTCCTACAATGAGCAGTTCTTC.